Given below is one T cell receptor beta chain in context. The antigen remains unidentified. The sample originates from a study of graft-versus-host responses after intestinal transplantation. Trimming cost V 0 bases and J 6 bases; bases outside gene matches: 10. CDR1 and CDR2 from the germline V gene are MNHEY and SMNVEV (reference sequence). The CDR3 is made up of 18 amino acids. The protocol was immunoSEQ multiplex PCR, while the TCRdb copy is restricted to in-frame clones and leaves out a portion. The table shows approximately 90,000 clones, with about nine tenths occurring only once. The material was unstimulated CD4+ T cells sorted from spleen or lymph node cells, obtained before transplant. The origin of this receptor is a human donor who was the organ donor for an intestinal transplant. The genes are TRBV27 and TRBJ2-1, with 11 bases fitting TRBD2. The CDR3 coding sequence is TGTGCCAGCAGTTTATCGATTCTTAGCGGGAGGGCCCTCAATGAGCAGTTCTTC. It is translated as CASSLSILSGRALNEQFF.